Included here is one TCR beta chain sequence, with context. The target antigen is unknown. RNA transcripts served as template for amplifying TCR beta CDR3 sequences. The library came from an HTBI-primed first-round RT-PCR and a second-round multiplex PCR. TCRdb reanalysed the multiplex PCR reads using MiXCR and keeps one entry per CDR3 protein. The sample has over a million distinct CDR3 sequences, 35% to 40% seen once. The data are from a study of Graves' ophthalmopathy and Graves' hyperthyroidism. Regarding the study as a whole: Researchers report that a 13-signature model separated ophthalmopathy from stable hyperthyroidism, posting about 91% sensitivity and about 80% specificity.

Germline V gives CDR1 SEHNR, CDR2 FQNEAQ (reference sequence). The trim removed 5 bases at V and 5 bases at J, leaving 6 bases unmatched. This CDR3 is 16 amino acids long. This chain joins TRBV7-9 and TRBJ2-5, with TRBD2 identical over 15 bases. The specimen was peripheral blood or thyroid tissue (not recorded which). The clonotype was recovered from an adult man with Graves' hyperthyroidism. The CDR3 loop is CASSPGTSGRHETQYF. CDR3 coding DNA: TGTGCCAGCAGCCCGGGGACTAGCGGGAGGCATGAGACCCAGTACTTC.